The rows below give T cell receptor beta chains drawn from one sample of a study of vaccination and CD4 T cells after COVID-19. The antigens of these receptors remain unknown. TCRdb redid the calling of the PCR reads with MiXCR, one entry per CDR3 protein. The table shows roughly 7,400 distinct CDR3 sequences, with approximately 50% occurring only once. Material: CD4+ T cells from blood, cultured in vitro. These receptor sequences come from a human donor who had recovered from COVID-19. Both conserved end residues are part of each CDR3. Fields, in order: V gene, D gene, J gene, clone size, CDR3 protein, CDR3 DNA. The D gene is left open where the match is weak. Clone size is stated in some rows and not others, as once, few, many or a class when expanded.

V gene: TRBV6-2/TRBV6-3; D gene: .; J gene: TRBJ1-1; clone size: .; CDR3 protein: CASSPRWDTEAFF; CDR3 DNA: TGTGCCAGCAGTCCGAGATGGGACACTGAAGCTTTCTTT
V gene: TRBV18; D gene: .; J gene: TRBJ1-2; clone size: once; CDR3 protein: CASSPDGPYGYTF; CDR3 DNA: TGTGCCAGCTCACCAGACGGGCCCTATGGCTACACCTTC
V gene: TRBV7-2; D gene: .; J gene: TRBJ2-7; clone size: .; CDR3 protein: CASSLDQRYEQYF; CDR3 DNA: TGTGCCAGCAGCTTAGACCAGCGCTACGAGCAGTACTTC
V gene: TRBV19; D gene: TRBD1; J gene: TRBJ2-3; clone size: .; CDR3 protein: CASSKRTGGFGKDTQYF; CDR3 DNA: TGTGCCAGTAGTAAGCGAACAGGGGGATTCGGGAAGGATACGCAGTATTTT
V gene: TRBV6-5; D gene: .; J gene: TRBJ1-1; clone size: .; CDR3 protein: CASSYSRVAEAFF; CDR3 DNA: TGTGCCAGCAGTTACTCCAGGGTCGCTGAAGCTTTCTTT
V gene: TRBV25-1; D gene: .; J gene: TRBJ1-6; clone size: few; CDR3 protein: CASSHGVNSPLHF; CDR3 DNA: TGTGCCAGCAGTCATGGGGTTAATTCACCCCTCCACTTT
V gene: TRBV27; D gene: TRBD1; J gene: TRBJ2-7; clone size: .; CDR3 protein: CASRPLRQGSYEQYF; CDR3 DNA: TGTGCCAGCAGACCCCTCCGACAGGGTAGTTACGAGCAGTACTTC
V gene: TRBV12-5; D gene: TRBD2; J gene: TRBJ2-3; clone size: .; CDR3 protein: CASVDGGKGDTQYF; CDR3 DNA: TGTGCTAGCGTGGACGGGGGGAAAGGAGATACGCAGTATTTT
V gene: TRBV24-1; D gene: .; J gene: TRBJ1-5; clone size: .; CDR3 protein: CAVQGSNQPQHF; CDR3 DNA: TGTGCCGTACAGGGATCCAATCAGCCCCAGCATTTT
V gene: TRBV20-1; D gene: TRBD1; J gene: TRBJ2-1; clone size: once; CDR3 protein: CSARQRQGAGYEQFF; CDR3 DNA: TGCAGTGCTAGACAGCGGCAGGGGGCTGGGTATGAGCAGTTCTTC
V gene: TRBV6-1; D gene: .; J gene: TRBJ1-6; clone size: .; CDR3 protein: CASSGGLGNSPLHF; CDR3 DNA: TGTGCCAGCAGTGGGGGATTGGGTAATTCACCCCTCCACTTT
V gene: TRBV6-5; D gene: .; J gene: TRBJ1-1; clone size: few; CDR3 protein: CASSYSRGDTEAFF; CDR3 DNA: TGTGCCAGCAGTTACTCGAGGGGGGACACTGAAGCTTTCTTT
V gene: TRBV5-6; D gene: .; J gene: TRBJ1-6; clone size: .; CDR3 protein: CVSSRNAGNSPLHF; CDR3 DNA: TGTGTCAGCAGCCGGAATGCCGGGAATTCACCCCTCCACTTT
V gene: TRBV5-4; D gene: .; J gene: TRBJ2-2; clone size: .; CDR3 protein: CASSSVGGLTGELFF; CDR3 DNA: TGTGCCAGCAGCTCGGTGGGGGGCCTCACCGGGGAGCTGTTTTTT
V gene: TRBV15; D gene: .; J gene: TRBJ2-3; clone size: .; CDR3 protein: CATSMMGSTDTQYF; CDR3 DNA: TGTGCCACCAGCATGATGGGAAGCACAGATACGCAGTATTTT
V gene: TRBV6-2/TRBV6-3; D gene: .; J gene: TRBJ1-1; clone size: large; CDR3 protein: CASRAWTEAFF; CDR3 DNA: TGTGCCAGCCGGGCGTGGACTGAAGCTTTCTTT
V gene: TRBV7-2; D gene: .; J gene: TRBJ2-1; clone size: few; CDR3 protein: CASSFRIEQFF; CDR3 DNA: TGTGCCAGCAGCTTTAGAATTGAGCAGTTCTTC
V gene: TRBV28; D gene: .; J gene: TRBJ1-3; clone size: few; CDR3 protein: CASSVGLRNTIYF; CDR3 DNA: TGTGCCAGCAGTGTGGGACTAAGAAACACCATATATTTT
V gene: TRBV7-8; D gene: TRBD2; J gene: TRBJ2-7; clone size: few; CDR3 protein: CASSRPGLAGGHEQYF; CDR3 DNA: TGTGCCAGCAGCAGACCGGGACTAGCGGGAGGCCACGAGCAGTACTTC
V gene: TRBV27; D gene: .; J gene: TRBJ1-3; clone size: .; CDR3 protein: CASSLRVGNTIYF; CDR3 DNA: TGTGCCAGCAGTTTGAGGGTAGGAAACACCATATATTTT
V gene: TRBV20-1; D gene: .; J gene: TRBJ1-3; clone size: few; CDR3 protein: CSANPDTGNTIYF; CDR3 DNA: TGCAGTGCTAACCCCGATACTGGAAACACCATATATTTT
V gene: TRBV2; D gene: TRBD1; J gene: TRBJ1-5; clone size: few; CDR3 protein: CASKIQGARSQPQHF; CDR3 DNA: TGTGCCAGCAAGATACAGGGGGCGCGCAGTCAGCCCCAGCATTTT
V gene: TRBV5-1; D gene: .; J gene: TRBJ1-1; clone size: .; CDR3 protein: CASSPGPGQNTEAFF; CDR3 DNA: TGCGCCAGCAGTCCGGGCCCGGGACAGAACACTGAAGCTTTCTTT
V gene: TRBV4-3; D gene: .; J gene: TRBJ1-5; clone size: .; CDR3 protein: CASSQDLEVGPQHF; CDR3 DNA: TGCGCCAGCAGCCAAGACCTGGAAGTAGGGCCCCAGCATTTT
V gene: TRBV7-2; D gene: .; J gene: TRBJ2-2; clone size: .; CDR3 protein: CASRTDWNTGELFF; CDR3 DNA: TGTGCCAGCCGGACGGACTGGAACACCGGGGAGCTGTTTTTT
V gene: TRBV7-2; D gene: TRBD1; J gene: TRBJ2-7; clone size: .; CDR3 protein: CASSGQRQGSLTEQYF; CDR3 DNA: TGTGCCAGCAGCGGACAAAGACAGGGATCCTTGACCGAGCAGTACTTC
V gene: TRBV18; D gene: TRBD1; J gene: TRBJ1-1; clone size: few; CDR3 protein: CASSILTGEAEAFF; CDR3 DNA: TGTGCCAGCTCAATATTAACAGGGGAGGCTGAAGCTTTCTTT
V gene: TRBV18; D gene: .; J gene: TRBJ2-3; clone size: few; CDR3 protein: CASSPALTDTQYF; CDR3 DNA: TGTGCCAGCTCACCTGCACTCACAGATACGCAGTATTTT
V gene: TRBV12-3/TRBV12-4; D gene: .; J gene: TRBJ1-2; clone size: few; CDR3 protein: CASSPSRGYGYGYTF; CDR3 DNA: TGTGCCAGCAGTCCGTCCCGGGGGTACGGGTATGGCTACACCTTC
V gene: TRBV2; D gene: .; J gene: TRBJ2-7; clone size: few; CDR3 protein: CASSESGDFGSYEQYF; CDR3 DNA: TGTGCCAGCAGTGAGTCAGGGGACTTTGGCTCCTACGAGCAGTACTTC
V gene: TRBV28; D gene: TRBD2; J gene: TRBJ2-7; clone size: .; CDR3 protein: CASTTPTSGNYEQYF; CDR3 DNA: TGTGCCAGCACCACACCGACTAGCGGAAACTACGAGCAGTACTTC
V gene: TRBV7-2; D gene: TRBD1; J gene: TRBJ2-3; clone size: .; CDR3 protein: CASRWDRATDTQYF; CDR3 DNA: TGTGCCAGCAGGTGGGACAGGGCAACAGATACGCAGTATTTT
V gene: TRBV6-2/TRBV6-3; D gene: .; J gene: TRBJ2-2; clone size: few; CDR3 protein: CASRPQRTGELFF; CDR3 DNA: TGTGCCAGCAGACCCCAGAGAACCGGGGAGCTGTTTTTT
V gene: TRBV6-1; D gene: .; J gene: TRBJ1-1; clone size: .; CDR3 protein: CASSPDISSKAFF; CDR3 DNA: TGTGCCAGCAGTCCGGACATCTCCTCGAAAGCTTTCTTT
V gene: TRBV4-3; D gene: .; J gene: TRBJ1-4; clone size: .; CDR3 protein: CASSQELATNEKLFF; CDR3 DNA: TGCGCCAGCAGCCAAGAACTCGCAACTAATGAAAAACTGTTTTTT
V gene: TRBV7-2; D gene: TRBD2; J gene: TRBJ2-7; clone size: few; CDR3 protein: CASSYISGSTHEQYF; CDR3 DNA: TGTGCCAGCAGCTATATAAGCGGGAGTACCCACGAGCAGTACTTC
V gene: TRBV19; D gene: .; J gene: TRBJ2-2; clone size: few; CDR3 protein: CASSIRAGPTGELFF; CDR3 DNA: TGTGCCAGTAGTATTCGGGCAGGACCCACCGGGGAGCTGTTTTTT
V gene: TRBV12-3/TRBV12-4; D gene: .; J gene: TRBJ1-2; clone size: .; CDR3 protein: CASSLQKNYGYTF; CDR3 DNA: TGTGCCAGCAGTTTACAAAAAAACTATGGCTACACCTTC
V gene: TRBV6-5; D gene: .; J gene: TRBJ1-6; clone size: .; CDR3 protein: CASSYSPGVGDSPLHF; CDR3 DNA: TGTGCCAGCAGTTACTCGCCGGGGGTGGGAGATTCACCCCTCCACTTT
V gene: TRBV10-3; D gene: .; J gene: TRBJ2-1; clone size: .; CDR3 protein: CAISEAVNEQFF; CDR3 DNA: TGTGCCATCAGTGAGGCTGTCAATGAGCAGTTCTTC
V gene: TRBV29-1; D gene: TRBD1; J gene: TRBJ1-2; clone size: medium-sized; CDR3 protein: CSVVGGGRANYGYTF; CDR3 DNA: TGCAGCGTTGTGGGAGGGGGCCGAGCTAACTATGGCTACACCTTC
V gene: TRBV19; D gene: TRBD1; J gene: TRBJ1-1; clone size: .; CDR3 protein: CASKGDRERTEAFF; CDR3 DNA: TGTGCCAGTAAAGGGGACAGGGAGCGCACTGAAGCTTTCTTT
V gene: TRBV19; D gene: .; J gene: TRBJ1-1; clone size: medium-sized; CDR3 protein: CASTPSVRTEAFF; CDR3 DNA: TGTGCCAGTACCCCAAGCGTTAGGACTGAAGCTTTCTTT
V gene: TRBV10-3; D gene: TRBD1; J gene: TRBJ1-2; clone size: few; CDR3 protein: CAISGQTGAYGYTF; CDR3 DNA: TGTGCCATCAGTGGACAGACAGGGGCCTATGGCTACACCTTC
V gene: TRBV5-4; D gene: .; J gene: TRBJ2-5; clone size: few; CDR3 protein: CASSLKSQAQETQYF; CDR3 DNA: TGTGCCAGCAGCTTGAAATCACAGGCACAAGAGACCCAGTACTTC
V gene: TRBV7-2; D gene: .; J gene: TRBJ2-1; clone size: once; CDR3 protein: CASSLAQTEGAEQFF; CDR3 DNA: TGTGCCAGCAGCTTAGCACAGACAGAGGGCGCCGAGCAGTTCTTC